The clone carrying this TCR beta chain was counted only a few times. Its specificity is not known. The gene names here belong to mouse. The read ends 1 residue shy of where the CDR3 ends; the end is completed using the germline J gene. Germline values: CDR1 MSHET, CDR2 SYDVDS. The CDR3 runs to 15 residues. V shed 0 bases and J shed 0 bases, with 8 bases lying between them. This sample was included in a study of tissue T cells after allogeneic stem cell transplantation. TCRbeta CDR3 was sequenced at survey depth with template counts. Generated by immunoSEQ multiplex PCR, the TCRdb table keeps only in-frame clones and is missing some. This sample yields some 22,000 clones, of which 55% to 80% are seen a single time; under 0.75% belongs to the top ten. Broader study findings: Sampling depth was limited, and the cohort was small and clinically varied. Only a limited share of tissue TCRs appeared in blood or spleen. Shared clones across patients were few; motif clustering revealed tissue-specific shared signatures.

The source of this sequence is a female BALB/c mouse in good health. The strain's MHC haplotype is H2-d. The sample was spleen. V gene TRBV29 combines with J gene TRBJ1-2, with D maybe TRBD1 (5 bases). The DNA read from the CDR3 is TGTGCTAGCAGTTTATCTGGACACCCAAACTCCGACTACACC. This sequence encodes CASSLSGHPNSDYT. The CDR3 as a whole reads CASSLSGHPNSDYTF. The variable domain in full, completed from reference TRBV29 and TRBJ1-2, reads DMKVTQMPRYLIKRMGENVLLECGQDMSHETMYWYRQDPGLGLQLIYISYDVDSNSEGDIPKGYRVSRKKREHFSLILDSAKTNQTSVYFCASSLSGHPNSDYTFGSGTRLLVI.